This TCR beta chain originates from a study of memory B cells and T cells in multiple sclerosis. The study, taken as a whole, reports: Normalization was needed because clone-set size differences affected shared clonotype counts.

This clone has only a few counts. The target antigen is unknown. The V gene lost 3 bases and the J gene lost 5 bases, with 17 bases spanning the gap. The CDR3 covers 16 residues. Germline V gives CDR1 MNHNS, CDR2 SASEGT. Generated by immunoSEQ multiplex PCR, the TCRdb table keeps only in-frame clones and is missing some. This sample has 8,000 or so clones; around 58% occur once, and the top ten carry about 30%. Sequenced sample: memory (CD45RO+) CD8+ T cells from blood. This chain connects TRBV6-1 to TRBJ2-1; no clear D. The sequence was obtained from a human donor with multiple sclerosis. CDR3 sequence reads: CASSDDSTKPNNEQFF. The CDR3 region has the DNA TGTGCCAGCAGTGATGATAGCACCAAACCTAACAATGAGCAGTTCTTC.